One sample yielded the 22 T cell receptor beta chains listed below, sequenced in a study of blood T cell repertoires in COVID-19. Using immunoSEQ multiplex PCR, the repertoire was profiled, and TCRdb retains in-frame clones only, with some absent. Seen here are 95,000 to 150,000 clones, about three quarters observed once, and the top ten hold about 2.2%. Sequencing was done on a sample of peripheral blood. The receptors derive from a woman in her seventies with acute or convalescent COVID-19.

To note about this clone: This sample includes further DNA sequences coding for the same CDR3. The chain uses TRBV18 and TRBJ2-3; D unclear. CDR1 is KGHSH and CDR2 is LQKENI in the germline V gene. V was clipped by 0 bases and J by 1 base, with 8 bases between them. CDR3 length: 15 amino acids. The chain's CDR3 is CASSPPSSGTDTQYF. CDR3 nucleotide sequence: TGTGCCAGCTCACCACCTAGCTCCGGCACAGATACGCAGTATTTT.

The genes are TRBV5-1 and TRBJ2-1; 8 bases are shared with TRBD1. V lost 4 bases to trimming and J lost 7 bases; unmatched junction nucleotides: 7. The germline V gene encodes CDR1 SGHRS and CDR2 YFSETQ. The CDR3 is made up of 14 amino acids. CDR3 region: CASSPTGVGNEQFF. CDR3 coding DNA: TGCGCCAGCAGCCCGACAGGGGTTGGAAATGAGCAGTTCTTC. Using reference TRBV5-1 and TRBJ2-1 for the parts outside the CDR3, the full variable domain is KAGVTQTPRYLIKTRGQQVTLSCSPISGHRSVSWYQQTPGQGLQFLFEYFSETQRNKGNFPGRFSGRQFSNSRSEMNVSTLELGDSALYLCASSPTGVGNEQFFGPGTRLTVL.

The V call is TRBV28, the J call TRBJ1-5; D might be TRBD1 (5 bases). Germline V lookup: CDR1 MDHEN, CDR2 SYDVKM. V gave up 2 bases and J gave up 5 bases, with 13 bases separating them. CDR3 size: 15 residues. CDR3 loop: CASSLAGVVDQPQHF. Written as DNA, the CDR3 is TGTGCCAGCAGTTTAGCGGGGGTAGTGGATCAGCCCCAGCATTTT.

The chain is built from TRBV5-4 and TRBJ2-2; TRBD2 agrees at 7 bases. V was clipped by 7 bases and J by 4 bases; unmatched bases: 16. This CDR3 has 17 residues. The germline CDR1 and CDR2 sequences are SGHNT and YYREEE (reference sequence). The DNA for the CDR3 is TGTGCCAGCCGAGCGGAGAAGGTAGCGGGTATCACCGGGGAGCTGTTTTTT. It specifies CASRAEKVAGITGELFF.

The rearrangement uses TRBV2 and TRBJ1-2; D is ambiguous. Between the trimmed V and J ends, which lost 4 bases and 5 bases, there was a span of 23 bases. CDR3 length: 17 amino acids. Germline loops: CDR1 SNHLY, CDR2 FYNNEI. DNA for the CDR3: TGTGCCAGCAGTGGGACCATCCCGGGAAGCCAAGGGTATGGCTACACCTTC. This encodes CASSGTIPGSQGYGYTF. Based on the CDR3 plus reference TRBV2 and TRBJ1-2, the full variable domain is EPEVTQTPSHQVTQMGQEVILRCVPISNHLYFYWYRQILGQKVEFLVSFYNNEISEKSEIFDDQFSVERPDGSNFTLKIRSTKLEDSAMYFCASSGTIPGSQGYGYTFGSGTRLTVV.

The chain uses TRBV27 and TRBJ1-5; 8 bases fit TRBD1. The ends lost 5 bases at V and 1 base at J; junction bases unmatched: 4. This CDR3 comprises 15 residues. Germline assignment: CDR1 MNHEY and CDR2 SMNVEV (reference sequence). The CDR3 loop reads CASSRTGRSNQPQHF. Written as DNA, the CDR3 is TGTGCCAGCAGTCGGACAGGGAGGAGCAATCAGCCCCAGCATTTT.

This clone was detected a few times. CDR3 residues: CASSVGQANTGELFF. The CDR3 DNA is TGTGCCAGTAGCGTGGGACAGGCGAACACCGGGGAGCTGTTTTTT. V and J are TRBV19 and TRBJ2-2; TRBD1 aligns across 8 bases. Germline V gene data show CDR1 as LNHDA and CDR2 as SQIVND (reference sequence). J was trimmed by 0 bases and V by 6 bases; bases with no gene match: 3. This CDR3 region has 15 residues.

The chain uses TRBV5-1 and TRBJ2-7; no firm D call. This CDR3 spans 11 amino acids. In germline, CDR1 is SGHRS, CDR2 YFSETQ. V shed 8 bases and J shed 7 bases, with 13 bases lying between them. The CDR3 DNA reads TGCGCCAGGACGAATCCGGAGGAGCAGTACTTC. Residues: CARTNPEEQYF.

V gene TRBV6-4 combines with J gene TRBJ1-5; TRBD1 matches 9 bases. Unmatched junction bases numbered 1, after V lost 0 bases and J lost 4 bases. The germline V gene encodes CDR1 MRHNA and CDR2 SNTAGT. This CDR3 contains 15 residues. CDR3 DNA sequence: TGTGCCAGCAGTGACTCGACAGGGGGGAATCAGCCCCAGCATTTT. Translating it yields CASSDSTGGNQPQHF.

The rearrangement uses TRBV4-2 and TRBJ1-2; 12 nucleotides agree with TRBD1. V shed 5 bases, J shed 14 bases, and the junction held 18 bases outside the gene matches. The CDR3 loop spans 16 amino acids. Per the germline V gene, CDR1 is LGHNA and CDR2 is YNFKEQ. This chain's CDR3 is CASSTPGQGALGFRTF. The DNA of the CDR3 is TGTGCCAGCAGCACTCCGGGACAGGGGGCGCTTGGGTTTAGGACCTTC.

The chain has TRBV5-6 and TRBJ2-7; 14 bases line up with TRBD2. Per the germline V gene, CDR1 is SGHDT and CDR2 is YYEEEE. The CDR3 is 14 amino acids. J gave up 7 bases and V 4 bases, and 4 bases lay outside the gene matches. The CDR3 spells CASSRLAGGHEQYF. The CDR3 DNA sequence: TGTGCCAGCAGCCGACTAGCGGGGGGGCATGAGCAGTACTTC.

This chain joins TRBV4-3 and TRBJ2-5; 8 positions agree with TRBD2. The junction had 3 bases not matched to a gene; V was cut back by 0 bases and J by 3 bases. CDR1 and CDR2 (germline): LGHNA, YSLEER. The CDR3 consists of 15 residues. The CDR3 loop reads CASSQDWRGEETQYF. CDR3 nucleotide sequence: TGCGCCAGCAGCCAAGACTGGCGGGGGGAAGAGACCCAGTACTTC.

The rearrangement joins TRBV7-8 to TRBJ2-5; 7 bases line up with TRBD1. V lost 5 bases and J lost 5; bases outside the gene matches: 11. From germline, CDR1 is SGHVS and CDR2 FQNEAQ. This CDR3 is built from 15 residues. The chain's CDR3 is CASSTRTGLEETQYF. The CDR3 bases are TGTGCCAGCAGCACCAGGACAGGTTTGGAGGAGACCCAGTACTTC.

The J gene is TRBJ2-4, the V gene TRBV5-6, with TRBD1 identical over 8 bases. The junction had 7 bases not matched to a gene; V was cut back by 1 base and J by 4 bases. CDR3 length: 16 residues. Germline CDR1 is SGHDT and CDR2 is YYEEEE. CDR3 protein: CASSLLDRVAKNIQYF. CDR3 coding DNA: TGTGCCAGCAGCTTGTTGGACAGGGTGGCAAAAAACATTCAGTACTTC.

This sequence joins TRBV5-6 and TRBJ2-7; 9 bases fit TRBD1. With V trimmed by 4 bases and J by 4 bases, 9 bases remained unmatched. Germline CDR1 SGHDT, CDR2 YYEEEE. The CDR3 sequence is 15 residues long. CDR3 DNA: TGTGCCAGCAGCCCAACAGGGGGCGTTTGGTACGAGCAGTACTTC. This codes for CASSPTGGVWYEQYF. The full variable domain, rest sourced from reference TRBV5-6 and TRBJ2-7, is DAGVTQSPTHLIKTRGQQVTLRCSPKSGHDTVSWYQQALGQGPQFIFQYYEEEERQRGNFPDRFSGHQFPNYSSELNVNALLLGDSALYLCASSPTGGVWYEQYFGPGTRLTVT.

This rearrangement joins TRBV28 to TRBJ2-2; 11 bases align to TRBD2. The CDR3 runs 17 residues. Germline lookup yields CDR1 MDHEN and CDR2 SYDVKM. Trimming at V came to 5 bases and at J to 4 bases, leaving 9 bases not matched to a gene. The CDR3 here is CASSPLAGGRGTGELFF. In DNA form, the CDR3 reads TGTGCCAGCAGTCCCCTAGCGGGAGGTCGAGGCACCGGGGAGCTGTTTTTT.

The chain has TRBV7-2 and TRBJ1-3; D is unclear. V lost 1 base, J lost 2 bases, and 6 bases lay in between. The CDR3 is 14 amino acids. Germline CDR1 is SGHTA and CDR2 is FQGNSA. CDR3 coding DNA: TGTGCCAGCAGCTTAGATCCGGCTGGAAACACCATATATTTT. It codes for CASSLDPAGNTIYF.

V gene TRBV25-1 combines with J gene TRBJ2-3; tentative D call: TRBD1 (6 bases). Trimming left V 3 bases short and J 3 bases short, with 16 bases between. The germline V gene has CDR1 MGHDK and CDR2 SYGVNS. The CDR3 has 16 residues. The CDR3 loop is CASSDRDINPTDTQYF. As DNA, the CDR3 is TGTGCCAGCAGTGACCGGGACATTAACCCTACAGATACGCAGTATTTT.

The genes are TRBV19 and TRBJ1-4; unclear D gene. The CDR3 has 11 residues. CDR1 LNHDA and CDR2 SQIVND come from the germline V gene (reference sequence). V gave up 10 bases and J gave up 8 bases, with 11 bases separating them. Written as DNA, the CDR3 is TGTGCCACGCAGGCTTGGGAAAAACTGTTTTTT. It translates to CATQAWEKLFF.

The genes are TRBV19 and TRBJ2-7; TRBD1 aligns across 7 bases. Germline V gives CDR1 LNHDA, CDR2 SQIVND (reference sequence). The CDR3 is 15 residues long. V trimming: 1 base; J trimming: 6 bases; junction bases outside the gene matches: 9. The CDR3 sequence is CASSIVFDRVSEQYF. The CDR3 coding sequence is TGTGCCAGTAGTATAGTATTCGACAGGGTCAGCGAGCAGTACTTC.

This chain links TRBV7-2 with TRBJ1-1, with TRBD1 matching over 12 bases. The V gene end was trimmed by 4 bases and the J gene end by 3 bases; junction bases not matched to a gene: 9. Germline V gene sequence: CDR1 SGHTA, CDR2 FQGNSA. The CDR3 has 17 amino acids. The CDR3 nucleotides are TGTGCCAGCAGCTGGTGGGACAGGGGGCCCCTACACACTGAAGCTTTCTTT. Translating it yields CASSWWDRGPLHTEAFF. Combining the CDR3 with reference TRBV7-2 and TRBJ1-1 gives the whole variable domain GAGVSQSPSNKVTEKGKDVELRCDPISGHTALYWYRQSLGQGLEFLIYFQGNSAPDKSGLPSDRFSAERTGGSVSTLTIQRTQQEDSAVYLCASSWWDRGPLHTEAFFGQGTRLTVV.

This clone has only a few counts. The CDR3 protein is CASSYPGPSTEAFF. CDR3 coding DNA: TGTGCCAGCAGTTATCCAGGGCCATCCACTGAAGCTTTCTTT. The V gene is TRBV6-6, the J gene TRBJ1-1; a weak D match, TRBD1 (5 bases). The V and J ends lost 3 bases and 4 bases respectively, with 12 bases between them. CDR1 and CDR2 from the germline V gene are MNHNY and SVGAGI (reference sequence). The CDR3 covers 14 residues.